This T cell receptor beta chain was recorded in a study of PD-1 blockade in classical Hodgkin lymphoma. General study points: Before treatment, TCR diversity in newly diagnosed patients was reportedly lower than in healthy donors.

Patients all relapsed after autologous stem cell transplantation, and there was variation in brentuximab vedotin exposure. Comment on this clone: The antigen is unknown.

TCRdb's copy holds only in-frame clones and misses some; the assay was immunoSEQ multiplex PCR. The profile shows tens of thousands of clones, roughly 87% of them singletons. CDR1 is ENHRY, CDR2 SYGVKD, per germline. V lost 3 bases and J lost 9, with 12 bases in between. The CDR3 is made up of 14 amino acids. The rearrangement links TRBV10-3 to TRBJ1-6; D possibly corresponds to TRBD1 (6 bases). The sequence derives from a human donor with classical Hodgkin lymphoma. This material consisted of peripheral blood mononuclear cells (PBMCs), taken before the second cycle of nivolumab. CDR3 sequence reads: CAISDLGGTSPLHF. CDR3 nucleotides: TGTGCCATCAGTGATTTAGGGGGGACTTCACCCCTCCACTTT.